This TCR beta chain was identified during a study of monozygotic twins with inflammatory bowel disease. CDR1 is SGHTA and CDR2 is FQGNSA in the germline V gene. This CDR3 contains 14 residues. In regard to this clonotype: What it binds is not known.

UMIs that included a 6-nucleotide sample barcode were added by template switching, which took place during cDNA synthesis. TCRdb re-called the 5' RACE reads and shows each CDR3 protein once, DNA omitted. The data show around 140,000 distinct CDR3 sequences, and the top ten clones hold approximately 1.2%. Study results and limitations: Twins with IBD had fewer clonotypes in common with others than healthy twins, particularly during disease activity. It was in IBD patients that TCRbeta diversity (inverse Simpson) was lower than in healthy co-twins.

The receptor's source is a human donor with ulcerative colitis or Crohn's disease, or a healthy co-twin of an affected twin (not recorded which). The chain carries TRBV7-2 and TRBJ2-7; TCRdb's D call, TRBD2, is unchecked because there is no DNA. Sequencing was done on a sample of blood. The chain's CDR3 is CASSRDTGSYEQYF.